The 19 T cell receptor beta chains below come from one sample, sequenced in a study of blood T cell repertoires in COVID-19 (dated by TCRdb to 2018 to 2020). Library preparation employed the immunoSEQ multiplex PCR assay. TCRdb mirrors the immuneACCESS table, restricted to in-frame sequences. Some clones are absent from its copies; in checked studies, under half trace to an unresolved V gene, and the reason for the others is unknown. This sample has about 220,000 clones in its table, and about nine tenths of those were observed once. The ten largest clones capture roughly 2.7% of the sample. Sequencing input: PBMCs or T cells enriched from blood (not recorded which). Every receptor here comes from a woman under 40 who had recovered from COVID-19.

The CDR3 is CAISVADSGANVLTF. The CDR3 DNA reads TGTGCCATCAGTGTAGCAGACTCTGGGGCCAACGTCCTGACTTTC. The rearrangement links TRBV10-3 to TRBJ2-6; D call uncertain. The V and J ends lost 4 bases and 0 bases respectively, with 7 bases between them. The germline gives CDR1 ENHRY, CDR2 SYGVKD. The CDR3 spans 15 residues.

This chain connects TRBV3-1 (or the pseudogene TRBV3-2) to TRBJ1-5; TRBD1 matches at 10 bases. CDR1 and CDR2 (germline): LGHDT, YNNKEL (reference sequence). J gave up 7 bases and V 3 bases, and 3 bases lay outside the gene matches. This CDR3 is 14 amino acids long. CDR3 sequence (DNA): TGTGCCAGCAGCCATGGGACAGGGGCCCAGCCCCAGCATTTT. Its translation: CASSHGTGAQPQHF.

The genes are TRBV4-2 and TRBJ2-5, with 11 nucleotides matching TRBD2. This CDR3 region has 17 residues. Unmatched junction bases numbered 9, after V lost 1 base and J lost 5 bases. CDR1 and CDR2 from the germline V gene are LGHNA and YNFKEQ. The CDR3 sequence is CASSQVALAGGGETQYF. Written as DNA, the CDR3 is TGTGCCAGCAGCCAAGTCGCTCTAGCGGGGGGCGGGGAGACCCAGTACTTC.

The J gene is TRBJ2-5, the V gene TRBV2; 10 nucleotides line up with TRBD2. V dropped 2 bases and J dropped 4; count of bases not matched to a gene: 7. The CDR3 sequence is 16 residues long. CDR1 SNHLY and CDR2 FYNNEI come from the germline V gene. The CDR3 DNA sequence: TGTGCCAGCAGTGAAAGCGGGGGGGCCGTCGGAGAGACCCAGTACTTC. It translates to CASSESGGAVGETQYF.

V usage is TRBV2 and J usage is TRBJ2-5, with 9 nucleotides matching TRBD2. The CDR3 consists of 14 residues. Germline CDR1 SNHLY, CDR2 FYNNEI. Losses at the gene ends were 6 bases for V and 5 bases for J; bases not matched to a gene: 7. The CDR3 loop reads CASRPGGGGETQYF. The DNA for the CDR3 is TGTGCCAGCAGACCGGGCGGGGGGGGCGAGACCCAGTACTTC.

V and J are TRBV18 and TRBJ2-6; D gene ambiguous. V dropped 0 bases and J dropped 0 bases, with 9 bases sitting between them. The germline V gene has CDR1 KGHSH and CDR2 LQKENI. The CDR3 has 17 residues. This CDR3 reads CASSPPIKFSGANVLTF. In nucleotides, the CDR3 is TGTGCCAGCTCACCACCCATCAAATTCTCTGGGGCCAACGTCCTGACTTTC.

The gene calls are TRBV7-2 and TRBJ1-2, with TRBD1 matching over 9 bases. CDR3 size: 15 residues. Trimming took 6 bases from V and 6 from J; bases not matched to a gene: 11. Per the germline V gene, CDR1 is SGHTA and CDR2 is FQGNSA. Here the CDR3 reads CASSQQTGGLDGYTF. As DNA, the CDR3 is TGTGCCAGCAGTCAACAGACAGGGGGTTTGGATGGCTACACCTTC.

Only one count was recorded for this clone. J is TRBJ2-7 and V is TRBV4-3, with D perhaps TRBD2 (6 bases). V lost 3 bases to trimming and J lost 3 bases, with 15 bases between them. CDR1 is LGHNA and CDR2 is YSLEER in the germline V gene. This CDR3 comprises 15 residues. The CDR3 DNA reads as TGCGCCAGCAGCCACGGTCTGGGACTCTTCTACGAGCAGTACTTC. It yields the protein CASSHGLGLFYEQYF.

The V call is TRBV5-5, the J call TRBJ2-4; 9 nucleotides align to TRBD1. This CDR3 comprises 17 residues. CDR1 SGHKS and CDR2 YYEKEE come from the germline V gene (reference sequence). J was trimmed by 3 bases and V by 0 bases; bases with no gene match: 7. DNA for the CDR3: TGTGCCAGCAGCTTGGCGAAGAGGACAGGGGACAAAAACATTCAGTACTTC. Amino acids: CASSLAKRTGDKNIQYF.

The chain recombines TRBV19 with TRBJ2-1; D is ambiguous. In germline, CDR1 is LNHDA, CDR2 SQIVND (reference sequence). V lost 8 bases, J lost 7 bases, and 12 bases lay in between. This CDR3 has 12 residues. The CDR3: CASESVINEQFF. DNA for the CDR3: TGTGCCAGTGAGTCGGTAATTAATGAGCAGTTCTTC.

The CDR3 DNA sequence: TGTGCCAGCAGCCATAGGACAGGGGGCACCTACGAGCAGTACTTC. Its translation: CASSHRTGGTYEQYF. The chain carries TRBV3-1 (or the pseudogene TRBV3-2) and TRBJ2-7, with 11 bases lining up with TRBD1. Germline V gives CDR1 LGHDT, CDR2 YNNKEL (reference sequence). V gave up 3 bases and J gave up 2 bases; unmatched junction bases: 3. CDR3 length equals 15 residues.

V usage is TRBV5-5 and J usage is TRBJ1-6; TRBD1 might be the D (6 bases). The CDR3 is 15 residues long. The V gene's germline CDR1 is SGHKS and CDR2 YYEKEE (reference sequence). Trimming cost V 2 bases and J 5 bases, with 11 bases left between them. The CDR3 here is CASSFGSGDNSPLHF. For the CDR3, the DNA is TGTGCCAGCAGCTTCGGTTCAGGGGATAATTCACCCCTCCACTTT.

The V and J genes are TRBV11-2 and TRBJ1-1, with D perhaps TRBD1 (6 bases). V was cut by 0 bases and J by 5 bases, with 16 bases left in between. The CDR3 totals 16 residues. Looked up from germline, CDR1 is SGHAT and CDR2 is FQNNGV. This chain's CDR3 is CASSLDPKGGRTEAFF. CDR3 coding DNA: TGTGCCAGCAGCTTAGACCCTAAAGGGGGTAGAACTGAAGCTTTCTTT.

The V gene is TRBV9, the J gene TRBJ2-5, with 8 bases lining up with TRBD2. With V trimmed by 4 bases and J by 4 bases, 9 bases remained unmatched. CDR1 SGDLS and CDR2 YYNGEE come from the germline V gene. CDR3 length: 15 residues. The DNA for the CDR3 is TGTGCCAGCAGCCCCAGACTAGCGAATGGAGAGACCCAGTACTTC. It is translated as CASSPRLANGETQYF.

This clone came up once. The chain's CDR3 is CAISATGALNTEAFF. In DNA, the CDR3 is TGTGCCATCAGTGCAACAGGGGCTCTGAACACTGAAGCTTTCTTT. This chain uses TRBV10-3 with TRBJ1-1; 7 bases line up with TRBD1. V was clipped by 4 bases and J by 0 bases; unmatched bases: 5. Per germline, CDR1 ENHRY and CDR2 SYGVKD. This CDR3 is built from 15 residues.

As concerns this clone: In the same sample, other DNA sequences code for this CDR3. This chain joins TRBV6-2 or TRBV6-3 and TRBJ2-3; tentative D call: TRBD2 (6 bases). The CDR3 length is 13 residues. Germline-derived CDR1 and CDR2 are MNHEY and SVGEGT. The ends were cut back, 0 bases at V and 5 bases at J, with 6 bases in the middle. The DNA for the CDR3 is TGTGCCAGCAGTTACTCGACTAGAGATACGCAGTATTTT. It encodes CASSYSTRDTQYF.

The CDR3: CASNPGTGGYNEQFF. For the CDR3, the DNA is TGTGCCAGCAACCCAGGGACAGGGGGCTACAATGAGCAGTTCTTC. The chain combines TRBV27 with TRBJ2-1, with 11 positions matching TRBD1. The length of the CDR3 is 15 residues. V lost 7 bases to trimming and J lost 3 bases; unmatched junction nucleotides: 5. CDR1 and CDR2 (germline): MNHEY, SMNVEV (reference sequence).

The chain links TRBV6-2 or TRBV6-3 to TRBJ1-1, with D uncertain. The CDR3 length is 11 residues. CDR1 is MNHEY, CDR2 SVGEGT, per germline. Trimming removed 6 bases from V and 4 bases from J, with 6 bases in between. CDR3 residues: CASSTSTEAFF. The CDR3 DNA sequence: TGTGCCAGCAGCACAAGCACTGAAGCTTTCTTT.

The table lists this clone with a count of one. The rearrangement uses TRBV2 and TRBJ2-1; 9 bases match TRBD1. The CDR3 extends over 16 amino acids. Trimming cost V 2 bases and J 3 bases; bases outside gene matches: 5. Germline values: CDR1 SNHLY, CDR2 FYNNEI. CDR3 amino acids: CASSEWGDRVYNEQFF. The CDR3 DNA reads TGTGCCAGCAGTGAATGGGGGGACAGGGTCTACAATGAGCAGTTCTTC.